This T cell receptor beta chain emerged from a study of blood T cell repertoires in COVID-19. Across the study: The United States, Italy and Spain were the sources of the acute and convalescent COVID-19 samples. Nucleic acid was either cDNA or gDNA, and it came from T cells, B-cell-depleted T cells, or PBMCs.

This clone was recorded once. In the original workflow: Amplification with reference gene primers provided the estimates of nucleated cell counts. Repertoires were generated with immunoSEQ multiplex PCR, while TCRdb's copy carries only in-frame clones and drops some. That table supplies the V and J calls and clone size; D and trimming were determined from the DNA. The profile shows around 94,000 clones, approximately 83% of them singletons. The TCR was taken from a man in his sixties with acute or convalescent COVID-19. Sequencing was performed on peripheral blood.

The chain's CDR3 is CASSRGYGNQPQHF. In DNA form, the CDR3 reads TGTGCCAGCTCGCGGGGCTACGGCAATCAGCCCCAGCATTTT. The rearrangement joins TRBV28 to TRBJ1-5; perhaps TRBD1 as D (5 bases). CDR1 and CDR2 from the germline V gene are MDHEN and SYDVKM. The V and J ends lost 8 bases and 2 bases respectively, with 13 bases between them. The CDR3 is 14 amino acids.